The rows below give T cell receptor beta chains drawn from one sample of a study of vaccination effects on CD4 cells after COVID-19. Some clones are missing from TCRdb's copy, which holds only in-frame ones; the method was immunoSEQ multiplex PCR. The sample has tens of thousands of clones, about 74% seen once. Antigens of these TCRs are unknown. Sequencing used CD4+ T cells from PBMCs cultured with HCoV-229E spike peptides, obtained after COVID-19 vaccination. Receptors were obtained from a human donor who received a COVID-19 vaccine. Each CDR3 is given with its conserved first and last residue. The D gene is left open where the match is weak. Expanded clones are given a class, and other clones once, few, many or no size at all.

V: TRBV4-1; J: TRBJ1-3; D: -; size: few; length: 13; CDR3: CASSQDSGNTIYF; DNA: TGCGCCAGCAGCCAAGACTCTGGAAACACCATATATTTT
V: TRBV7-9; J: TRBJ1-3; D: -; size: -; length: 15; CDR3: CASSPRGGVGNTIYF; DNA: TGTGCCAGCAGCCCTCGGGGAGGTGTGGGAAACACCATATATTTT
V: TRBV29-1; J: TRBJ2-4; D: -; size: -; length: 15; CDR3: CSVEGWTEAKNIQYF; DNA: TGCAGCGTTGAAGGATGGACTGAAGCCAAAAACATTCAGTACTTC
V: TRBV6-5; J: TRBJ1-4; D: -; size: -; length: 14; CDR3: CASSSGRPNEKLFF; DNA: TGTGCCAGCAGTTCGGGAAGACCGAATGAAAAACTGTTTTTT
V: TRBV29-1; J: TRBJ2-1; D: TRBD2; size: few; length: 15; CDR3: CSALRVAGAYNEQFF; DNA: TGCAGCGCCCTTAGAGTGGCGGGGGCCTACAATGAGCAGTTCTTC
V: TRBV7-2; J: TRBJ1-5; D: -; size: -; length: 12; CDR3: CASSFPNQPQHF; DNA: TGTGCCAGCAGCTTCCCCAATCAGCCCCAGCATTTT
V: TRBV18; J: TRBJ2-5; D: -; size: -; length: 15; CDR3: CASSPIQGEEETQYF; DNA: TGTGCCAGCTCACCCATACAGGGAGAGGAAGAGACCCAGTACTTC
V: TRBV6-1; J: TRBJ1-1; D: -; size: few; length: 15; CDR3: CASSESPIYLEQAFF; DNA: TGTGCCAGCAGTGAAAGCCCGATTTACTTGGAACAAGCTTTCTTT
V: TRBV2; J: TRBJ2-2; D: -; size: -; length: 14; CDR3: CASSAQENTGELFF; DNA: TGTGCCAGCAGTGCACAGGAAAACACCGGGGAGCTGTTTTTT
V: TRBV19; J: TRBJ1-2; D: -; size: -; length: 15; CDR3: CASSPAAGMMLGYTF; DNA: TGTGCCAGTAGTCCCGCGGCGGGGATGATGTTGGGCTACACCTTC
V: TRBV9; J: TRBJ1-4; D: TRBD1; size: -; length: 15; CDR3: CASSVGQGGIEKLFF; DNA: TGTGCCAGCAGCGTTGGACAGGGAGGGATTGAAAAACTGTTTTTT
V: TRBV6-1; J: TRBJ1-1; D: -; size: -; length: 12; CDR3: CASSDRVREAFF; DNA: TGTGCCAGCAGTGACAGGGTTCGTGAAGCTTTCTTT
V: TRBV4-3; J: TRBJ2-2; D: -; size: few; length: 15; CDR3: CASSQVTPNTGELFF; DNA: TGCGCCAGCAGCCAAGTGACACCGAACACCGGGGAGCTGTTTTTT
V: TRBV27; J: TRBJ2-5; D: -; size: -; length: 16; CDR3: CASSLSRRVGQETQYF; DNA: TGTGCCAGCAGTTTATCCCGAAGGGTGGGTCAAGAGACCCAGTACTTC
V: TRBV7-2; J: TRBJ2-5; D: -; size: medium-sized; length: 13; CDR3: CASTQGPEETQYF; DNA: TGTGCCAGCACCCAAGGGCCGGAGGAGACCCAGTACTTC
V: TRBV7-2; J: TRBJ1-5; D: TRBD1; size: once; length: 15; CDR3: CASSLDGQGWQPQHF; DNA: TGTGCCAGCAGCTTAGATGGACAGGGGTGGCAGCCCCAGCATTTT
V: TRBV5-1; J: TRBJ1-6; D: TRBD1; size: -; length: 17; CDR3: CASSLNDGQGENSPLHF; DNA: TGCGCCAGCAGCCTCAACGACGGACAGGGGGAGAATTCACCCCTCCACTTT
V: TRBV6-5; J: TRBJ2-5; D: TRBD1; size: -; length: 13; CDR3: CASRGQGWETQYF; DNA: TGTGCCAGCAGGGGACAGGGGTGGGAGACCCAGTACTTC
V: TRBV7-8; J: TRBJ1-5; D: -; size: -; length: 16; CDR3: CASSLAPIGINQPQHF; DNA: TGTGCCAGCAGCTTAGCCCCTATAGGTATCAATCAGCCCCAGCATTTT
V: TRBV9; J: TRBJ1-1; D: -; size: -; length: 13; CDR3: CASSLRLGTEAFF; DNA: TGTGCCAGCAGCCTGAGGCTCGGGACTGAAGCTTTCTTT
V: TRBV7-3; J: TRBJ2-2; D: -; size: -; length: 13; CDR3: CASSPGRNGELFF; DNA: TGTGCCAGCAGCCCCGGGCGGAACGGGGAGCTGTTTTTT
V: TRBV30; J: TRBJ1-3; D: -; size: -; length: 16; CDR3: CAWSVGPRYSGNTIYF; DNA: TGTGCCTGGAGTGTAGGGCCCCGGTACTCTGGAAACACCATATATTTT
V: TRBV5-5; J: TRBJ2-3; D: -; size: -; length: 15; CDR3: CASSAGTWGTDTQYF; DNA: TGTGCCAGCAGCGCCGGGACCTGGGGCACAGATACGCAGTATTTT
V: TRBV29-1; J: TRBJ1-3; D: -; size: -; length: 11; CDR3: CSVDSGNTIYF; DNA: TGCAGCGTGGACTCTGGAAACACCATATATTTT
V: TRBV19; J: TRBJ2-5; D: -; size: -; length: 13; CDR3: CASSPAGGETQYF; DNA: TGTGCCAGTAGTCCCGCAGGAGGGGAGACCCAGTACTTC
V: TRBV9; J: TRBJ2-3; D: TRBD2; size: -; length: 21; CDR3: CASSVTSLWASGGISTDTQYF; DNA: TGTGCCAGCAGCGTAACTAGCCTATGGGCTAGCGGGGGGATCTCCACAGATACGCAGTATTTT
V: TRBV18; J: TRBJ2-3; D: -; size: few; length: 15; CDR3: CASSPRHTDTDTQYF; DNA: TGTGCCAGCTCACCAAGGCACACAGACACAGATACGCAGTATTTT
V: TRBV19; J: TRBJ2-3; D: -; size: -; length: 16; CDR3: CASSGRIQRGADTQYF; DNA: TGTGCCAGTAGTGGAAGGATCCAGCGAGGGGCAGATACGCAGTATTTT
V: TRBV20-1; J: TRBJ2-3; D: -; size: -; length: 17; CDR3: CSASPDSIGRWGDTQYF; DNA: TGCAGTGCTAGTCCGGATTCAATCGGCCGCTGGGGGGATACGCAGTATTTT
V: TRBV6-5; J: TRBJ1-5; D: -; size: -; length: 14; CDR3: CASSTTGRDQPQHF; DNA: TGTGCCAGCAGCACCACAGGTAGGGATCAGCCCCAGCATTTT
V: TRBV5-1; J: TRBJ2-3; D: -; size: -; length: 15; CDR3: CASSTAVGGTDTQYF; DNA: TGCGCCAGCAGCACCGCAGTAGGAGGGACAGATACGCAGTATTTT